This T cell receptor beta chain was obtained from a study of prognosis after radiotherapy for stage I lung cancer. The CDR3 runs to 17 residues. V was pared by 4 bases and J by 3 bases, with 12 bases of the junction left unmatched. The germline V gene encodes CDR1 SGHRS and CDR2 YFSETQ. This clonotype was detected many times. Multiplex PCR in two rounds served to amplify TCR beta CDR3 from genomic DNA. First-round PCR amplification was performed with primers specific to each TRBV and TRBJ gene. TCRdb re-analysed the multiplex PCR reads in MiXCR, keeping a single row per CDR3 protein. The sample yields around 51,000 distinct CDR3 sequences, over 30% seen once.

The sequenced sample was PBMCs, obtained before or after stereotactic body radiation therapy (not recorded which). This TCR was sampled from a donor over 45 with non-small cell lung cancer. This sequence joins TRBV5-1 and TRBJ1-3; 8 nucleotides line up with TRBD1. This CDR3 reads CASSEFAGGSFGNTIYF. The CDR3 DNA follows: TGCGCCAGCAGCGAATTCGCAGGGGGCTCATTTGGAAACACCATATATTTT.